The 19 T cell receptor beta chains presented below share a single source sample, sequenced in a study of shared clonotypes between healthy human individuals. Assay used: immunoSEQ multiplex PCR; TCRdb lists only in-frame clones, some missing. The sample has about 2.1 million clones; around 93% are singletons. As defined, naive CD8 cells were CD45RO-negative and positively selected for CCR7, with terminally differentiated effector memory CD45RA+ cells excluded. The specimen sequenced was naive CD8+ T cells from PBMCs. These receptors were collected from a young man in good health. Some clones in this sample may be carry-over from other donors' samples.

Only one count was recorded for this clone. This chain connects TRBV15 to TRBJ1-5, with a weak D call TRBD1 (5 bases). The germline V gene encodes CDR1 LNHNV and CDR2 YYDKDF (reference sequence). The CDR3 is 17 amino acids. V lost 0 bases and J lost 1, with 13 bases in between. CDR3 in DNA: TGTGCCACCAGCAGAGATAAGGCAGGGTGGAGCAATCAGCCCCAGCATTTT. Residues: CATSRDKAGWSNQPQHF. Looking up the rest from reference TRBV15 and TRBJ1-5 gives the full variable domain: DAMVIQNPRYQVTQFGKPVTLSCSQTLNHNVMYWYQQKSSQAPKLLFHYYDKDFNNEADTPDNFQSRRPNTSFCFLDIRSPGLGDTAMYLCATSRDKAGWSNQPQHFGDGTRLSIL.

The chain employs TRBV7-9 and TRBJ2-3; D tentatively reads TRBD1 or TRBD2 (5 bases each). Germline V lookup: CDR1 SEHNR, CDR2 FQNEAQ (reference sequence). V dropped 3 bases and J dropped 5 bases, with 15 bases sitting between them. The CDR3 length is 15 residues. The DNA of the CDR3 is TGTGCCAGCAGCTTTAATGAGGGGCGAGGAGATACGCAGTATTTT. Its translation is CASSFNEGRGDTQYF.

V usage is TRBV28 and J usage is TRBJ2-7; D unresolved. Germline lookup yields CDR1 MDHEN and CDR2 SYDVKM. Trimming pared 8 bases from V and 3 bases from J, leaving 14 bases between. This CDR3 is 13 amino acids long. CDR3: CASSYTYFYEQYF. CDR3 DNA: TGTGCCAGCTCATACACCTATTTCTACGAGCAGTACTTC. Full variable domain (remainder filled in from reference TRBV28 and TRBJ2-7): DVKVTQSSRYLVKRTGEKVFLECVQDMDHENMFWYRQDPGLGLRLIYFSYDVKMKEKGDIPEGYSVSREKKERFSLILESASTNQTSMYLCASSYTYFYEQYFGPGTRLTVT.

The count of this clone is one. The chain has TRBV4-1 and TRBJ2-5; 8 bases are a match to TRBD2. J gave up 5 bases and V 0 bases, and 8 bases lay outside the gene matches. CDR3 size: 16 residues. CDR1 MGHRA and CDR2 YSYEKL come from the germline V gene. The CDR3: CASSQDRGGGYETQYF. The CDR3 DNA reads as TGCGCCAGCAGCCAAGATCGGGGGGGCGGGTATGAGACCCAGTACTTC.

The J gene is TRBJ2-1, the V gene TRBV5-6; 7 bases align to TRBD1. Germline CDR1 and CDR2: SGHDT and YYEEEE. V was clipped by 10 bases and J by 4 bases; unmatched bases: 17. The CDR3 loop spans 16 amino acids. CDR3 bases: TGTGCCGGAAACACAGGGGTCCTCACCCAGTACAATGAGCAGTTCTTC. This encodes CAGNTGVLTQYNEQFF.

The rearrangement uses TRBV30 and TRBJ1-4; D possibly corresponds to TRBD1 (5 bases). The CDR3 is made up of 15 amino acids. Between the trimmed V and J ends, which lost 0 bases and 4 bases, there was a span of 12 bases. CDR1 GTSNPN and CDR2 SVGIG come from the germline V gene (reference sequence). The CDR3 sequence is CAWSVQTEFNEKLFF. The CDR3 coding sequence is TGTGCCTGGAGTGTCCAGACAGAATTTAATGAAAAACTGTTTTTT.

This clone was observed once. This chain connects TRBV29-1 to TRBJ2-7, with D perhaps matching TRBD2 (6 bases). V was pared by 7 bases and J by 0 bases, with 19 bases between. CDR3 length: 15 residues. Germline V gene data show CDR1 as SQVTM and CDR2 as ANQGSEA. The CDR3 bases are TGCAGCGGTCTTGGGGGGACGACCGACTCCTACGAGCAGTACTTC. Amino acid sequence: CSGLGGTTDSYEQYF.

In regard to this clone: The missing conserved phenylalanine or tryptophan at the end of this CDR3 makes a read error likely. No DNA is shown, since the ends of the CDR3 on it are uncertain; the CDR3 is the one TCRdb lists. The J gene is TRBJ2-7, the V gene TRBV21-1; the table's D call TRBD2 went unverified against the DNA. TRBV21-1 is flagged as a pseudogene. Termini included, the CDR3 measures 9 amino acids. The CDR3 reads CASSKGLRS.

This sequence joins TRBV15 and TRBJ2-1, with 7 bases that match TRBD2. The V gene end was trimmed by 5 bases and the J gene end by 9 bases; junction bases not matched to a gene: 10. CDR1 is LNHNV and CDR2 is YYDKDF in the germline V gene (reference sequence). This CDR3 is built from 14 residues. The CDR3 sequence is CATSERRGVIEQFF. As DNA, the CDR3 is TGTGCCACCAGCGAACGTCGGGGGGTTATTGAGCAGTTCTTC.

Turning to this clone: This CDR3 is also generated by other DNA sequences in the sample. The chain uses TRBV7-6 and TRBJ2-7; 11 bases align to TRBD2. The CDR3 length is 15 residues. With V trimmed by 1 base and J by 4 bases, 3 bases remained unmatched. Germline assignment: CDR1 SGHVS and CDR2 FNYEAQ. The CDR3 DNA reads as TGTGCCAGCAGCTTAGTACTAGCGGGGGTTTACGAGCAGTACTTC. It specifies CASSLVLAGVYEQYF.

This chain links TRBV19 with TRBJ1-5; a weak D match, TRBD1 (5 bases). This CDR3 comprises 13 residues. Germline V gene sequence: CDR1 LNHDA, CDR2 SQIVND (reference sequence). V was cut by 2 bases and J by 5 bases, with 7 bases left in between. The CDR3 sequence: CASSIRGHQPQHF. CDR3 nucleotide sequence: TGTGCCAGTAGTATACGGGGCCATCAGCCCCAGCATTTT.

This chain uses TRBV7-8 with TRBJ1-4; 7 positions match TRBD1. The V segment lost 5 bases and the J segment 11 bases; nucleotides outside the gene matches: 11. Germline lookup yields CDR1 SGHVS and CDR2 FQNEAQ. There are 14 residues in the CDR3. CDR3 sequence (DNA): TGTGCCAGCAGCCATAGACAGGGATTGGCCAAACTGTTTTTT. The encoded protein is CASSHRQGLAKLFF.

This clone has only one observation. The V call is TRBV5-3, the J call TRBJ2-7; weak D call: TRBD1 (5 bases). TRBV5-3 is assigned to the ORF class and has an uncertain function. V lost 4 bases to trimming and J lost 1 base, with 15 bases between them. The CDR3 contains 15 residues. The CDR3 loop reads CARSRGHPGSYEQYF. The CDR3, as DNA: TGTGCCAGAAGCCGAGGACACCCTGGATCCTACGAGCAGTACTTC.

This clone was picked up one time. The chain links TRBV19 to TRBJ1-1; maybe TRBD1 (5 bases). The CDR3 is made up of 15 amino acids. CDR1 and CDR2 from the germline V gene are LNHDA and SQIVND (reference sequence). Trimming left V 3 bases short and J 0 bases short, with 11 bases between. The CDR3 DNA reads TGTGCCAGTAGTATGAGCCAGGGTATGAACACTGAAGCTTTCTTT. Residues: CASSMSQGMNTEAFF.

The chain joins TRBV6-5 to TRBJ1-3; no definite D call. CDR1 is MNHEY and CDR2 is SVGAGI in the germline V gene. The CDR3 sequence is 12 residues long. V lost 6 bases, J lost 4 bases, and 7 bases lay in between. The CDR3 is CASRSGGNTIYF. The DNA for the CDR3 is TGTGCCAGCAGGTCTGGGGGAAACACCATATATTTT.

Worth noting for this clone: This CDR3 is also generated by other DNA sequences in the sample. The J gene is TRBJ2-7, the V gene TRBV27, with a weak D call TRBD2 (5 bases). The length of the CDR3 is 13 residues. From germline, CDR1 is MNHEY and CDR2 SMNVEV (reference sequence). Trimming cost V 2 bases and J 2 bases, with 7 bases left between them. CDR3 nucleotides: TGTGCCAGCAGTTTAGGAGGAACCTACGAGCAGTACTTC. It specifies CASSLGGTYEQYF.

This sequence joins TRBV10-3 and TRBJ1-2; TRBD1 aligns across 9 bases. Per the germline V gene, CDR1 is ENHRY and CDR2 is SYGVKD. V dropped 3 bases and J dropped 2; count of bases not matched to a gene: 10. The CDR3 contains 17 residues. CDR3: CAISEYPEDRGNYGYTF. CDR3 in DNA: TGTGCCATCAGTGAATATCCTGAGGACAGGGGCAACTATGGCTACACCTTC.

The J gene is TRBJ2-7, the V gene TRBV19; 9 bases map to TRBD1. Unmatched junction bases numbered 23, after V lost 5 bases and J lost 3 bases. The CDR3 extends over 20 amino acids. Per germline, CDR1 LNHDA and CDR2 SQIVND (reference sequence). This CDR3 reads CASSGATGGSSLGNFYEQYF. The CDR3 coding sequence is TGTGCCAGTAGTGGGGCGACAGGGGGTTCATCTTTAGGTAACTTCTACGAGCAGTACTTC.

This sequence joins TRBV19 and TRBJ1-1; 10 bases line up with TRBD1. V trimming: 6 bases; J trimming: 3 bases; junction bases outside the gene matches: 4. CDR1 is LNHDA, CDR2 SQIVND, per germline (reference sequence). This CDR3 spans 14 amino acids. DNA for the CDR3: TGTGCCAGTAGCGAGACAGGGGGCTACACTGAAGCTTTCTTT. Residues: CASSETGGYTEAFF.